The source of this TCR beta chain is a study of control samples from healthy donors and cancer patients. TCRdb's table, derived via immunoSEQ multiplex PCR, lists solely in-frame clones and lacks some. The table has over 120,000 clones, about 93% seen once; the top ten hold approximately 15%. The CDR3 has 16 amino acids. Per germline, CDR1 MNHEY and CDR2 SVGAGI. V was pared by 4 bases and J by 1 base, with 6 bases of the junction left unmatched. Sequencing was carried out using PBMCs. The chain has TRBV6-5 and TRBJ2-3; 9 bases are shared with TRBD2. The source is a man between 60 and 70 years old with colorectal cancer. The CDR3 loop is CASSSRTSEGTDTQYF. The CDR3 nucleotides read TGTGCCAGCAGTTCAAGGACTAGCGAGGGCACAGATACGCAGTATTTT.